This T cell receptor beta chain was sequenced for a study of shared clonotypes between healthy human individuals. This clone has just a few counts. Other DNA sequences in the same sample also yield this CDR3. Per germline, CDR1 SGHNT and CDR2 YYREEE (reference sequence). This CDR3 is 14 amino acids long. Trimming removed 4 bases at V and 1 base at J, with 8 bases between. Some clones are missing from TCRdb's copy, which holds only in-frame ones; the method was immunoSEQ multiplex PCR. The sample shows around 2,000,000 clones, over 85% of them seen only once. Partitioning of CD4+ cells yielded a CD45RA+ naive subset and a CD45RA-negative memory subset.

Input material: naive CD4+ T cells sorted from blood. The subset: CD45RA+ positively selected. V is TRBV5-4 and J is TRBJ2-2; no reliable D call. The receptor was derived from a man aged 18 to 35 in good health. In nucleotides, the CDR3 is TGTGCCAGCAGCACGGGCCTGAACACCGGGGAGCTGTTTTTT. The encoded protein is CASSTGLNTGELFF.